Shown below are 26 T cell receptor beta chains from a single sample sequenced in a study of blood T cell repertoires in COVID-19 (dated by TCRdb to the early 2020s). The library was obtained by the immunoSEQ multiplex PCR assay. TCRdb took over this immuneACCESS table, retaining in-frame rearrangements with V and J assigned. Such tables are incomplete; in checked studies, under half of the missing clones stem from an unresolved V gene, and the remainder is unexplained. The sample table holds about 90,000 clones, of which approximately 90% were seen once. 15% of the sample is held by the ten biggest clonotypes. The sequencing input was peripheral blood. The origin of the receptors is a male donor with acute or convalescent COVID-19.

The V and J genes are TRBV5-8 and TRBJ2-3; TRBD2 agrees at 10 bases. CDR3 length: 17 residues. The V segment lost 0 bases and the J segment 1 base; nucleotides outside the gene matches: 5. Germline loops: CDR1 SGHTS, CDR2 YDEGEE. CDR3 nucleotide sequence: TGTGCCAGCAGCTTGGACGTTAGCGGGGGGCGCACAGATACGCAGTATTTT. It translates to CASSLDVSGGRTDTQYF.

CDR3 in amino acids: CASSPRQGSDTQYF. CDR3 DNA sequence: TGTGCCAGCAGCCCCCGACAGGGCTCAGATACGCAGTATTTT. This chain uses TRBV9 with TRBJ2-3, with TRBD1 matching 7 bases. The CDR3 has 14 amino acids. V lost 4 bases and J lost 4; bases outside the gene matches: 6. The germline gives CDR1 SGDLS, CDR2 YYNGEE.

The chain couples TRBV30 to TRBJ2-7; unclear D gene. The V end was cut by 2 bases, the J end by 4 bases, with 9 bases between. In germline, CDR1 is GTSNPN, CDR2 SVGIG (reference sequence). This CDR3 is 12 amino acids long. This chain's CDR3 is CAWSLDNYEQYF. The CDR3 DNA follows: TGTGCCTGGAGTCTTGACAATTACGAGCAGTACTTC.

This chain uses TRBV5-1 with TRBJ1-3; 9 bases agree with TRBD1. CDR3 size: 14 residues. From germline, CDR1 is SGHRS and CDR2 YFSETQ. V lost 4 bases and J lost 4; bases outside the gene matches: 3. The CDR3 nucleotides are TGCGCCAGCAGCCAGGGGACAGGGGGAAACACCATATATTTT. As protein: CASSQGTGGNTIYF.

CDR3 in DNA: TGTGCCAGCAGCTTAGGAAGGGGCCACACACCGAACACCGGGGAGCTGTTTTTT. The encoded protein is CASSLGRGHTPNTGELFF. This rearrangement joins TRBV7-8 to TRBJ2-2, with D possibly matching TRBD1 (5 bases). The V end was cut by 1 base, the J end by 0 bases, with 15 bases between. CDR3 length: 18 amino acids. Germline V CDR1 and CDR2: SGHVS, FQNEAQ.

The J gene is TRBJ2-7, the V gene TRBV7-2; D possibly corresponds to TRBD2 (6 bases). The V end lost 4 bases, the J end lost 3 bases, and 13 bases lay between the germline ends. Germline V gene lookup returns CDR1 SGHTA and CDR2 FQGNSA. CDR3 length equals 14 residues. CDR3 in amino acids: CASSSKAGNYEQYF. The CDR3 DNA is TGTGCCAGCAGCTCCAAAGCGGGCAACTACGAGCAGTACTTC.

With regard to this clone: The sample has other DNA sequences that encode this CDR3 too. The chain recombines TRBV18 with TRBJ1-3; D remains unclear. CDR1 is KGHSH and CDR2 is LQKENI in the germline V gene. This CDR3 has 15 amino acids. V was trimmed by 3 bases and J by 0 bases, leaving 9 bases between them. The CDR3 region is CASSPPGSSGNTIYF. CDR3 bases: TGTGCCAGCTCACCTCCGGGTAGCTCTGGAAACACCATATATTTT.

The chain combines TRBV6-5 with TRBJ1-2, with D maybe TRBD1 (6 bases). The germline gives CDR1 MNHEY, CDR2 SVGAGI. The CDR3 loop spans 15 amino acids. V was cut by 4 bases and J by 7 bases, with 19 bases left in between. As DNA, the CDR3 is TGTGCCAGCAGTTCCCACACCCCGACAGGTGGTGGCTACACCTTC. Translation gives CASSSHTPTGGGYTF.

As for this clone: Mismatch with germline at one junction end may stem from a read error. The chain has TRBV18 and TRBJ2-3; the D gene is possibly TRBD1 (6 bases). Germline V gene lookup returns CDR1 KGHSH and CDR2 LQKENI. This CDR3 comprises 12 residues. CDR3 DNA sequence: TGTGCCGGCTCACCCCAAACAGGGATGGTGTATTTT. Protein product: CAGSPQTGMVYF.

This clone was counted a single time. This rearrangement joins TRBV7-2 to TRBJ2-5; a weak D match, TRBD2 (6 bases). The CDR3 is made up of 14 amino acids. Germline V gene sequence: CDR1 SGHTA, CDR2 FQGNSA. Trimming pared 5 bases from V and 1 base from J, leaving 11 bases between. CDR3 sequence (DNA): TGTGCCAGCAGCCCGGGACTTGTCCAAGAGACCCAGTACTTC. Protein sequence: CASSPGLVQETQYF.

This chain uses TRBV19 with TRBJ2-1; D is perhaps TRBD2 (5 bases). Germline V lookup: CDR1 LNHDA, CDR2 SQIVND (reference sequence). Trimming cost V 4 bases and J 4 bases, with 14 bases left between them. The CDR3 length is 15 residues. CDR3 residues: CASSRAPRGYNEQFF. CDR3 nucleotides: TGTGCCAGTAGTAGGGCCCCCCGAGGGTACAATGAGCAGTTCTTC.

The J gene is TRBJ2-5, the V gene TRBV3-1 (or the pseudogene TRBV3-2); 8 positions agree with TRBD2. Germline loops: CDR1 LGHDT, CDR2 YNNKEL (reference sequence). The CDR3 contains 16 residues. Germline trimming cut 1 base from V and 1 base from J; bases unmatched to any gene: 5. This CDR3 reads CASSQAPGLVQETQYF. CDR3 sequence (DNA): TGTGCCAGCAGCCAAGCCCCGGGACTAGTCCAAGAGACCCAGTACTTC.

The genes are TRBV9 and TRBJ1-2, with TRBD1 identical over 7 bases. CDR3 length equals 14 residues. Germline loops: CDR1 SGDLS, CDR2 YYNGEE. The trim removed 3 bases at V and 0 bases at J, leaving 2 bases unmatched. CDR3 sequence: CASSGDRANYGYTF. CDR3 in DNA: TGTGCCAGCAGCGGCGACAGGGCTAACTATGGCTACACCTTC.

J is TRBJ2-5 and V is TRBV4-2, with 9 bases aligning to TRBD2. V gave up 0 bases and J gave up 4 bases; unmatched junction bases: 15. Germline assignment: CDR1 LGHNA and CDR2 YNFKEQ. This CDR3 has 19 amino acids. The CDR3 DNA reads TGTGCCAGCAGCCAAGATCGAAGCGCTAGCGGGGCGTCGGTAGAGACCCAGTACTTC. It specifies CASSQDRSASGASVETQYF.

V gene TRBV2 combines with J gene TRBJ2-2; 11 bases align to TRBD2. The V and J ends lost 6 bases and 3 bases, in that order; junction bases with no gene match: 3. This CDR3 is built from 15 residues. Germline V gene data show CDR1 as SNHLY and CDR2 as FYNNEI. CDR3 sequence: CASSRGLADTGELFF. In nucleotides, the CDR3 is TGTGCCAGCAGCCGGGGACTAGCGGACACCGGGGAGCTGTTTTTT. Together with reference TRBV2 and TRBJ2-2, the CDR3 gives the full variable domain: EPEVTQTPSHQVTQMGQEVILRCVPISNHLYFYWYRQILGQKVEFLVSFYNNEISEKSEIFDDQFSVERPDGSNFTLKIRSTKLEDSAMYFCASSRGLADTGELFFGEGSRLTVL.

The V gene is TRBV19, the J gene TRBJ1-2, with D perhaps matching TRBD1 (5 bases). The CDR3 length is 14 residues. CDR1 is LNHDA, CDR2 SQIVND, per germline (reference sequence). Trimming removed 3 bases at V and 1 base at J, with 9 bases between. The CDR3: CASSMGQGNYGYTF. As DNA, the CDR3 is TGTGCCAGTAGTATGGGGCAGGGTAACTATGGCTACACCTTC.

The CDR3 reads CASSLVLDRSSTDTQYF. As DNA, the CDR3 is TGTGCCAGCAGCTTAGTATTGGACAGGAGTAGCACAGATACGCAGTATTTT. The rearrangement uses TRBV7-2 and TRBJ2-3; the match to TRBD1 covers 7 bases. The CDR3 consists of 17 residues. The V gene's germline CDR1 is SGHTA and CDR2 FQGNSA. V lost 1 base, J lost 0 bases, and 7 bases stayed unmatched.

CDR3 nucleotide sequence: TGCGCCAGCAGCCTTAGCGTAACTGCAGATACGCAGTATTTT. Residues: CASSLSVTADTQYF. The rearrangement joins TRBV5-1 to TRBJ2-3; possibly TRBD2 for D (5 bases). Trimming took off 4 bases at V and 4 bases at J, with 13 bases between the two ends. The CDR3 is 14 residues long. The germline V gene encodes CDR1 SGHRS and CDR2 YFSETQ.

The chain links TRBV4-1 to TRBJ1-2; D remains ambiguous. Germline V gene sequence: CDR1 MGHRA, CDR2 YSYEKL. The V gene lost 0 bases and the J gene lost 4 bases, with 12 bases spanning the gap. CDR3 size: 15 residues. The CDR3 here is CASSQDLPGFYGYTF. The CDR3 nucleotides are TGCGCCAGCAGCCAAGATCTTCCCGGGTTCTATGGCTACACCTTC.

The genes are TRBV6-5 and TRBJ1-5; 9 bases align to TRBD1. In germline, CDR1 is MNHEY, CDR2 SVGAGI. V was pared by 6 bases and J by 4 bases, with 7 bases of the junction left unmatched. This CDR3 contains 15 residues. The CDR3 bases are TGTGCCAGCAGGGTGAGGGGACAGGGTAATCAGCCCCAGCATTTT. Its translation is CASRVRGQGNQPQHF.

This chain joins TRBV14 and TRBJ1-6, with D hard to call. This CDR3 has 15 residues. Germline V gives CDR1 SGHDN, CDR2 FVKESK. With 2 bases removed from V and 8 bases from J, the gap between germline ends came to 13 bases. The chain's CDR3 is CASSQTRAIHSPLHF. The CDR3 DNA reads TGTGCCAGCAGCCAAACGAGGGCAATTCATTCACCCCTCCACTTT.

The gene calls are TRBV5-1 and TRBJ2-5; 11 nucleotides line up with TRBD2. CDR3 length equals 18 residues. V lost 0 bases to trimming and J lost 2 bases; unmatched junction nucleotides: 9. Looked up from germline, CDR1 is SGHRS and CDR2 is YFSETQ. As DNA, the CDR3 is TGCGCCAGCAGCTTGGGACCTATCCTAGCGGGGGGTCAAGAGACCCAGTACTTC. Encoded protein: CASSLGPILAGGQETQYF.

The CDR3 DNA reads as TGTGCCAGCAGCTCCCCCAGGGGACACCAAGAGACCCAGTACTTC. The encoded protein is CASSSPRGHQETQYF. The V gene is TRBV7-2, the J gene TRBJ2-5; a weak D match, TRBD1 (6 bases). V was cut by 4 bases and J by 0 bases, with 12 bases left in between. CDR3 size: 15 residues. Germline CDR1 SGHTA, CDR2 FQGNSA.

Of note for this clone: At one of its ends the junction is not consistent with the germline gene, which may arise from a read error. The chain is built from TRBV7-7 and TRBJ2-1; D is possibly TRBD2 (5 bases). CDR3 size: 16 residues. From germline, CDR1 is SSHAT and CDR2 FNYEAQ (reference sequence). In DNA form, the CDR3 reads TGTGCTAGCAGCTTAGGAGGTTCGACTTCCTACAATGAGCAGTTCTTC. It translates to CASSLGGSTSYNEQFF.

V and J are TRBV11-2 and TRBJ2-7; TRBD2 aligns across 12 bases. V lost 5 bases and J lost 7; bases outside the gene matches: 6. Germline V gives CDR1 SGHAT, CDR2 FQNNGV. The CDR3 is 14 amino acids. CDR3 nucleotide sequence: TGTGCCAGCAGCCACCCGACTAGCGGGGGTGAGCAGTACTTC. Residues: CASSHPTSGGEQYF.

J is TRBJ2-3 and V is TRBV19, with 10 bases aligning to TRBD1. The CDR3 spans 17 residues. Germline V gives CDR1 LNHDA, CDR2 SQIVND (reference sequence). V was pared by 1 base and J by 1 base, with 5 bases of the junction left unmatched. CDR3 nucleotides: TGTGCCAGTAGTATAGTAGGGACAGGGGACCGCACAGATACGCAGTATTTT. This codes for CASSIVGTGDRTDTQYF. Full variable domain (outside the CDR3, taken from reference TRBV19 and TRBJ2-3): DGGITQSPKYLFRKEGQNVTLSCEQNLNHDAMYWYRQDPGQGLRLIYYSQIVNDFQKGDIAEGYSVSREKKESFPLTVTSAQKNPTAFYLCASSIVGTGDRTDTQYFGPGTRLTVL.